The 15 T cell receptor beta chains below were found in one sample sequenced in a study of blood T cells in healthy people across ages. For the second PCR, which ran for about 6 to 11 cycles, a sample-barcoded 5' primer and a J-beta primer mix were used. TCRdb itself ran the 5' RACE reads through MiXCR, one entry per CDR3 protein. The data show 1.5 million to 2 million distinct CDR3 sequences, around 48% seen once. Sequencing input: blood. The receptor source for this set is a woman aged 35 to 49 in good health.

The CDR3 loop is CASSLGDRGREQFF. The DNA of the CDR3 is TGTGCCAGCAGCTTAGGGGACAGGGGCCGTGAGCAGTTCTTC. The chain links TRBV13 to TRBJ2-1, with 9 bases fitting TRBD1. CDR1 and CDR2 (germline): PRHDT, FYEKMQ (reference sequence). V lost 0 bases and J lost 9; bases outside the gene matches: 3. The CDR3 is 14 residues long.

V usage is TRBV7-3 and J usage is TRBJ2-5, with D maybe TRBD1 (6 bases). Trimming removed 4 bases from V and 3 bases from J, with 9 bases in between. CDR3 length: 13 amino acids. In germline, CDR1 is SGHTA, CDR2 FQGTGA. The CDR3, as DNA: TGTGCCAGCAGCTGGGACACGAAAGAGACCCAGTACTTC. Translated: CASSWDTKETQYF. Supplemented by reference TRBV7-3 and TRBJ2-5, the full variable domain reads GAGVSQTPSNKVTEKGKYVELRCDPISGHTALYWYRQSLGQGPEFLIYFQGTGAADDSGLPNDRFFAVRPEGSVSTLKIQRTERGDSAVYLCASSWDTKETQYFGPGTRLLVL.

This clonotype was detected a few times. The chain links TRBV6-5 to TRBJ2-1, with a weak D call TRBD2 (6 bases). CDR3 length: 15 residues. Trimming cost V 3 bases and J 0 bases, with 9 bases left between them. The germline CDR1 and CDR2 sequences are MNHEY and SVGAGI. In DNA, the CDR3 is TGTGCCAGCAGTTATTTGGGGGGCTCCTACAATGAGCAGTTCTTC. Translated: CASSYLGGSYNEQFF.

V and J are TRBV10-1 and TRBJ1-2; the D is unclear. This CDR3 is 17 amino acids long. V lost 2 bases, J lost 0 bases, and 16 bases lay in between. CDR1 and CDR2 from the germline V gene are WNHNN and SYGVQD (reference sequence). CDR3 sequence (DNA): TGCGCCAGCAGTGAGACTTATGACCGGTCGACTAACTATGGCTACACCTTC. Translation: CASSETYDRSTNYGYTF.

The J gene is TRBJ1-2, the V gene TRBV29-1; D is unclear. Germline assignment: CDR1 SQVTM and CDR2 ANQGSEA. CDR3 length: 11 residues. The germline V and J ends were trimmed by 4 bases and 7 bases, with 10 bases remaining between them. For the CDR3, the DNA is TGCAGCGTTGGGGCAGGTAGTGGCTACACCTTC. Its translation is CSVGAGSGYTF.

This clonotype was observed many times. The rearrangement links TRBV28 to TRBJ2-7; D possibly corresponds to TRBD2 (5 bases). The V end was cut by 1 base, the J end by 6 bases, with 7 bases between. This CDR3 region has 12 residues. CDR1 is MDHEN, CDR2 SYDVKM, per germline. The CDR3, as DNA: TGTGCCAGCAGTTTATCCCTAGCCGAGCAGTACTTC. Translating it yields CASSLSLAEQYF.

V is TRBV24-1 and J is TRBJ2-1; TRBD1 matches 7 bases. The CDR3 extends over 17 amino acids. The ends lost 3 bases at V and 7 bases at J; junction bases unmatched: 14. Per germline, CDR1 KGHDR and CDR2 SFDVKD. CDR3 sequence (DNA): TGTGCCACCAGTGATACCGGGGACAGTCCTAGGGGGAATGAGCAGTTCTTC. Translated: CATSDTGDSPRGNEQFF.

V is TRBV20-1 and J is TRBJ2-1; 12 bases agree with TRBD2. The germline V gene has CDR1 DFQATT and CDR2 SNEGSKA (reference sequence). V lost 4 bases and J lost 9; bases outside the gene matches: 7. The CDR3 covers 14 residues. For the CDR3, the DNA is TGCAGTGCTAATAGACTAGCGGGGGTTACTGAGCAGTTCTTC. Translating it yields CSANRLAGVTEQFF.

This chain links TRBV7-3 with TRBJ2-1; a possible D gene is TRBD2 (6 bases). CDR3 size: 14 residues. CDR1 is SGHTA, CDR2 FQGTGA, per germline. V lost 1 base to trimming and J lost 7 bases, with 11 bases between them. In nucleotides, the CDR3 is TGTGCCAGCAGCTTAAGCGGGGACTGGAATGAGCAGTTCTTC. It encodes CASSLSGDWNEQFF.

This clonotype was observed at least ten times. The J gene is TRBJ2-1, the V gene TRBV27; D is tentatively TRBD1 or TRBD2 (5 bases each). Germline values: CDR1 MNHEY, CDR2 SMNVEV (reference sequence). V shed 5 bases and J shed 4 bases, with 9 bases lying between them. The CDR3 spans 13 residues. The CDR3 spells CASSPGAYNEQFF. CDR3 nucleotides: TGTGCCAGCAGTCCCGGGGCGTACAATGAGCAGTTCTTC.

The chain uses TRBV15 and TRBJ2-7; D perhaps matches TRBD1 (5 bases). Germline CDR1 LNHNV, CDR2 YYDKDF (reference sequence). Trimming cost V 5 bases and J 2 bases, with 13 bases left between them. The length of the CDR3 is 14 residues. The CDR3 region is CATSRTTATYEQYF. CDR3 nucleotides: TGTGCCACCAGCCGAACGACAGCGACCTACGAGCAGTACTTC.

The genes are TRBV4-1 and TRBJ1-2, with TRBD1 matching 8 bases. The CDR3 is 15 amino acids. With 6 bases clipped from V and 1 base from J, the junction kept 7 bases outside the gene matches. Germline assignment: CDR1 MGHRA and CDR2 YSYEKL. The DNA for the CDR3 is TGCGCCAGCAGAGCTATAGGACAGGGTAACTATGGCTACACCTTC. Amino acids: CASRAIGQGNYGYTF.

This clonotype showed up just once. An end of the junction does not agree with germline; a read error may underlie this. The genes are TRBV7-7 and TRBJ2-1; 8 nucleotides line up with TRBD2. CDR3 length: 15 amino acids. CDR1 is SSHAT, CDR2 FNYEAQ, per germline (reference sequence). The CDR3 bases are TGTGCTAGCAGCGTCATAGCGGGGTCCGACAATGAGCAGTTCTTC. This gives the protein CASSVIAGSDNEQFF.

The V gene is TRBV6-5, the J gene TRBJ1-2, with D perhaps matching TRBD1 (6 bases). CDR1 is MNHEY and CDR2 is SVGAGI in the germline V gene. V was shortened by 5 bases and J by 8 bases, with 18 bases between the two germline ends. This CDR3 contains 14 residues. The CDR3 DNA reads TGTGCCAGCAGTAACACCTTACAGGGCCAGGGCTACACCTTC. Its protein is CASSNTLQGQGYTF.

The chain is built from TRBV20-1 and TRBJ2-7; 8 bases line up with TRBD2. CDR1 and CDR2 from the germline V gene are DFQATT and SNEGSKA (reference sequence). This CDR3 has 13 residues. Trimming took 5 bases from V and 4 from J; bases not matched to a gene: 7. The CDR3 protein is CSARGGFWYEQYF. CDR3 sequence (DNA): TGCAGTGCTCGGGGGGGGTTTTGGTACGAGCAGTACTTC.